One sample yielded the 13 T cell receptor beta chains listed below, sequenced in a study of blood T cells in healthy people across ages. A second about 6 to 12 cycle PCR used barcoded and J-beta primers. TCRdb re-analysed the 5' RACE reads in MiXCR, keeping a single row per CDR3 protein. The table shows 1 million or so distinct CDR3 sequences, with 35% to 50% occurring only once. What was sequenced was blood. The receptors were gathered from a woman aged 55 to 70 in good health.

This clonotype has more than one count but fewer than ten. The genes are TRBV27 and TRBJ2-3, with D unresolved. CDR3 length equals 14 residues. Germline CDR1 and CDR2: MNHEY and SMNVEV (reference sequence). V was shortened by 0 bases and J by 1 base, with 5 bases between the two germline ends. CDR3 coding DNA: TGTGCCAGCAGTTTATCGAAGGGCACAGATACGCAGTATTTT. Amino acid sequence: CASSLSKGTDTQYF.

The rearrangement links TRBV11-2 to TRBJ2-5; no reliable D call. Germline V gene data show CDR1 as SGHAT and CDR2 as FQNNGV. The CDR3 runs to 13 residues. The V end lost 2 bases, the J end lost 11 bases, and 15 bases lay between the germline ends. CDR3 sequence: CASSLTRAVEQYF. Written as DNA, the CDR3 is TGTGCCAGCAGCTTAACACGGGCCGTTGAGCAGTACTTC.

The chain recombines TRBV7-2 with TRBJ2-7; D is undetermined. Trimming took off 5 bases at V and 0 bases at J, with 11 bases between the two ends. The CDR3 sequence is 14 residues long. Germline V gene lookup returns CDR1 SGHTA and CDR2 FQGNSA. The CDR3 DNA reads TGTGCCAGCAGCCAGGACGGAGTCTCCTACGAGCAGTACTTC. Its translation is CASSQDGVSYEQYF.

This clonotype has only a few counts. The V call is TRBV6-6, the J call TRBJ2-3; 14 bases map to TRBD2. Germline V lookup: CDR1 MNHNY, CDR2 SVGAGI (reference sequence). V shed 7 bases and J 3 bases; nucleotides not matched to a gene: 6. The CDR3 is made up of 16 amino acids. CDR3 region: CASKSGLAGVTDTQYF. The CDR3 DNA is TGTGCCAGCAAATCGGGACTAGCGGGGGTGACAGATACGCAGTATTTT.

This rearrangement joins TRBV29-1 to TRBJ2-1; 11 bases are shared with TRBD2. The CDR3 runs to 17 residues. J lost 5 bases, V lost 1 base, and 10 bases had no gene match. Per the germline V gene, CDR1 is SQVTM and CDR2 is ANQGSEA. CDR3 region: CSVEGGLADLINNEQFF. The CDR3 DNA sequence: TGCAGCGTTGAAGGGGGACTAGCGGACCTAATAAACAATGAGCAGTTCTTC.

This chain links TRBV7-3 with TRBJ2-7; TRBD2 aligns across 13 bases. This CDR3 has 16 amino acids. The germline gives CDR1 SGHTA, CDR2 FQGTGA. V was pared by 5 bases and J by 6 bases, with 10 bases of the junction left unmatched. This CDR3 is CASSPGLAGEGREQYF. The CDR3 DNA reads TGTGCCAGCAGCCCCGGACTAGCGGGAGAGGGGCGCGAGCAGTACTTC.

The chain employs TRBV12-3 or TRBV12-4 and TRBJ2-4; D is possibly TRBD2 (5 bases). Trimming removed 2 bases at V and 9 bases at J, with 8 bases between. The CDR3 spans 12 residues. The CDR3 region is CASSLPGSIQYF. The CDR3 DNA sequence: TGTGCCAGCAGTTTACCGGGGAGCATTCAGTACTTC.

J is TRBJ2-7 and V is TRBV29-1, with TRBD2 matching over 10 bases. The CDR3 has 16 residues. Unmatched junction bases numbered 6, after V lost 1 base and J lost 0 bases. Germline V gene lookup returns CDR1 SQVTM and CDR2 ANQGSEA. The DNA for the CDR3 is TGCAGCGTTGAAGGGGCTAGCGGGGGAAGCTCCTACGAGCAGTACTTC. The encoded protein is CSVEGASGGSSYEQYF.

The chain recombines TRBV27 with TRBJ1-2; D remains unclear. V was shortened by 7 bases and J by 3 bases, with 12 bases between the two germline ends. CDR3 size: 13 residues. Germline lookup yields CDR1 MNHEY and CDR2 SMNVEV (reference sequence). For the CDR3, the DNA is TGTGCCAGCAAGACCACATGGGACTATGGCTACACCTTC. Translating gives CASKTTWDYGYTF.

This chain uses TRBV5-5 with TRBJ2-4; 7 bases are shared with TRBD1. Per the germline V gene, CDR1 is SGHKS and CDR2 is YYEKEE (reference sequence). There are 12 residues in the CDR3. Trimming cost V 4 bases and J 7 bases; bases outside gene matches: 2. The CDR3: CASSTTGNIQYF. In nucleotides, the CDR3 is TGTGCCAGCAGCACGACAGGGAACATTCAGTACTTC.

The chain links TRBV5-1 to TRBJ2-5, with 10 bases matching TRBD1. The CDR3 runs 17 residues. Per germline, CDR1 SGHRS and CDR2 YFSETQ. J gave up 5 bases and V 0 bases, and 10 bases lay outside the gene matches. DNA for the CDR3: TGCGCCAGCAGCTTGGGGCGTGGGACAGGGGAATGGGAGACCCAGTACTTC. Its protein product is CASSLGRGTGEWETQYF.

The chain has TRBV4-1 and TRBJ1-1, with D hard to call. Germline values: CDR1 MGHRA, CDR2 YSYEKL. This CDR3 comprises 16 residues. The V end lost 4 bases, the J end lost 3 bases, and 18 bases lay between the germline ends. Here the CDR3 reads CASSPQPEEADTEAFF. CDR3 nucleotide sequence: TGCGCCAGCAGCCCCCAACCAGAGGAGGCAGACACTGAAGCTTTCTTT.

The V and J genes are TRBV20-1 and TRBJ2-3; D gene unclear. There are 12 residues in the CDR3. Trimming stripped 8 bases from V and 5 bases from J, with 14 bases between. The germline V gene encodes CDR1 DFQATT and CDR2 SNEGSKA (reference sequence). As DNA, the CDR3 is TGCAGTACTGAGGCGCCATTAGATACGCAGTATTTT. Residues: CSTEAPLDTQYF.